The present T cell receptor (beta chain) was sequenced within a study of T-cell reconstitution after alpha-beta-depleted transplantation in children. TCRbeta library preparation incorporated unique molecular identifiers. TCRdb reprocessed the PCR reads with MiXCR, giving one entry per CDR3 protein. The data show some 280,000 distinct CDR3 sequences, 9.9% seen once. This clonotype was counted many times. This receptor was taken from a human donor who donated a stem cell graft to a child with SCID. Sequences were derived from PBMCs from the stem cell graft donor, sampled from the stem cell graft.

The CDR3 region is CSVEGASGGDTDTQYF. The CDR3 DNA follows: TGCAGCGTTGAAGGTGCTAGCGGGGGCGACACAGATACGCAGTATTTT. The V gene is TRBV29-1, the J gene TRBJ2-3; 10 nucleotides match TRBD2. Germline values: CDR1 SQVTM, CDR2 ANQGSEA. V shed 1 base, J shed 2 bases, and the junction held 6 bases outside the gene matches. This CDR3 contains 16 residues.